This passage covers 13 T cell receptor beta chains from one sample sequenced in a study of blood T cell repertoires in COVID-19. Generated by immunoSEQ multiplex PCR, the TCRdb table keeps only in-frame clones and is missing some. The profile shows some 150,000 clones, roughly 82% of them singletons. Sequencing input: peripheral blood. Receptor source: a woman between 70 and 85 years old with acute or convalescent COVID-19.

This sequence joins TRBV6-5 and TRBJ2-2; weak D call: TRBD1 (5 bases). Germline V gene lookup returns CDR1 MNHEY and CDR2 SVGAGI. Trimming cost V 4 bases and J 6 bases, with 12 bases left between them. The CDR3 sequence is 14 residues long. The CDR3 coding sequence is TGTGCCAGCAGTTTAGGAATAGGGGCCGGGGAGCTGTTTTTT. Protein product: CASSLGIGAGELFF.

This clone has only one observation. The CDR3, as DNA: TGCGCCAGCAGCCAAGAAGGCGGGGGGCGGACTGAAGCTTTCTTT. This sequence encodes CASSQEGGGRTEAFF. The rearrangement joins TRBV4-3 to TRBJ1-1; perhaps TRBD1 as D (6 bases). Trimming cost V 0 bases and J 5 bases, with 13 bases left between them. The CDR3 is 15 amino acids. Looked up from germline, CDR1 is LGHNA and CDR2 is YSLEER.

V gene TRBV28 combines with J gene TRBJ1-2, with a tentative D call TRBD1 (6 bases). Germline V gene sequence: CDR1 MDHEN, CDR2 SYDVKM. Between the trimmed V and J ends, which lost 4 bases and 4 bases, there was a span of 13 bases. This CDR3 is 14 amino acids long. CDR3 amino acids: CASSSVDSFYGYTF. As DNA, the CDR3 is TGTGCCAGCAGTTCTGTGGACAGCTTCTATGGCTACACCTTC.

As regards this clone: Other nucleotide sequences in the sample specify the same CDR3. The J gene is TRBJ1-2, the V gene TRBV18, with D tentatively TRBD1 (6 bases). Trimming took 2 bases from V and 6 from J, leaving 10 bases between them. Germline V CDR1 and CDR2: KGHSH, LQKENI. This CDR3 comprises 13 residues. The CDR3, as DNA: TGTGCCAGCTCACCAAGGGGGTCCGATGGCTACACCTTC. This sequence encodes CASSPRGSDGYTF.

This clone was seen a single time. The V call is TRBV11-1, the J call TRBJ2-5; 7 bases line up with TRBD1. The V segment lost 5 bases and the J segment 1 base; nucleotides outside the gene matches: 4. The germline V gene has CDR1 SGHAT and CDR2 FQDESV (reference sequence). The CDR3 is made up of 14 amino acids. The CDR3 bases are TGTGCCAGCAGCCGGGGACAGCTCCAAGAGACCCAGTACTTC. Translating gives CASSRGQLQETQYF.

This clone is a singleton in its sample. The rearrangement uses TRBV3-1 (or the pseudogene TRBV3-2) and TRBJ1-3, with 7 bases lining up with TRBD1. V lost 2 bases, J lost 0 bases, and 4 bases stayed unmatched. Germline assignment: CDR1 LGHDT and CDR2 YNNKEL (reference sequence). This CDR3 spans 16 amino acids. The CDR3 DNA follows: TGTGCCAGCAGCCAATACAGGGGAAACTCTGGAAACACCATATATTTT. Its translation is CASSQYRGNSGNTIYF.

CDR3 sequence: CASSPPHRGDTEAFF. The CDR3 nucleotides read TGTGCCAGCAGCCCCCCCCACAGGGGGGACACTGAAGCTTTCTTT. The J gene is TRBJ1-1, the V gene TRBV7-3; 8 bases align to TRBD1. Losses at the gene ends were 5 bases for V and 3 bases for J; bases not matched to a gene: 8. The CDR3 length is 15 residues. The germline CDR1 and CDR2 sequences are SGHTA and FQGTGA.

This clone has more than one count but fewer than ten. The chain uses TRBV6-1 and TRBJ2-1, with D possibly matching TRBD2 (5 bases). The CDR3 has 15 amino acids. V lost 1 base and J lost 1, with 8 bases in between. Germline CDR1 MNHNS, CDR2 SASEGT. The CDR3 DNA reads TGTGCCAGCAGTGAAGGGGTAGCGTCCTACAATGAGCAGTTCTTC. Its translation: CASSEGVASYNEQFF.

The chain has TRBV14 and TRBJ1-6; maybe TRBD1 (6 bases). The length of the CDR3 is 14 residues. The V and J ends lost 4 bases and 7 bases respectively, with 11 bases between them. Germline loops: CDR1 SGHDN, CDR2 FVKESK. The CDR3 bases are TGTGCCAGCAGCCCAACAGGGTTGAATTCACCCCTCCACTTT. This translates into CASSPTGLNSPLHF.

The rearrangement uses TRBV3-1 (or the pseudogene TRBV3-2) and TRBJ1-6; 7 positions match TRBD1. The CDR3 sequence is 16 residues long. Germline V CDR1 and CDR2: LGHDT, YNNKEL (reference sequence). V lost 4 bases, J lost 6 bases, and 9 bases stayed unmatched. The CDR3: CASSRGAGQTNSPLHF. The CDR3 nucleotides are TGTGCCAGCAGCCGAGGGGCGGGACAGACTAATTCACCCCTCCACTTT.

This chain connects TRBV29-1 to TRBJ2-1, with 7 bases matching TRBD2. Trimming removed 5 bases from V and 6 bases from J; junction bases left unmatched: 7. The CDR3 is made up of 13 amino acids. The germline V gene has CDR1 SQVTM and CDR2 ANQGSEA. Here the CDR3 reads CSVTGGYANEQFF. CDR3 nucleotides: TGCAGCGTTACCGGGGGGTACGCCAATGAGCAGTTCTTC.

The J gene is TRBJ1-2, the V gene TRBV27; D might be TRBD1 (5 bases). The CDR3 runs 17 residues. Germline assignment: CDR1 MNHEY and CDR2 SMNVEV (reference sequence). Deletions cut 7 bases from V and 6 bases from J, with 27 bases between. For the CDR3, the DNA is TGTGCCAGCACCATGGTCCCCCGCAGAACGATAGGGGATGGCTACACCTTC. Translated, it gives CASTMVPRRTIGDGYTF.

The rearrangement uses TRBV7-8 and TRBJ2-5, with TRBD2 matching 9 bases. Germline CDR1 reads SGHVS; CDR2 reads FQNEAQ. This CDR3 spans 14 amino acids. V lost 1 base and J lost 6; bases outside the gene matches: 3. CDR3 coding DNA: TGTGCCAGCAGCTTAGAGGCGGGGGGGAAGACCCAGTACTTC. Protein: CASSLEAGGKTQYF.